What follows is one TCR delta chain and its context. What it recognizes is unknown. These data come from a study of Vδ1+ human thymocytes. General study points: Highly polyclonal TRG and TRD repertoires with Gaussian CDR3 length distributions appeared in thymus.

Sequences come from RNA converted to cDNA by reverse transcription. The CDR3 regions were amplified by multiplex PCR from V-gene primers to a constant-region primer. TCRdb repeated clone calling on the multiplex PCR reads with CATT. This table holds around 56,000 delta-chain clones, approximately 16% found once. Germline-derived CDR1 and CDR2 are TSWWSYY and QGS. After removal of 2 bases from V and 0 bases from J, the junction contained 10 bases not matched to a gene. This CDR3 comprises 18 residues. Sequenced: Vdelta1+ gamma-delta thymocytes from the thymus. Subset in this sample: FACS-sorted CD3+ TCRalphabeta- TCRVdelta1+ TCRVdelta2- thymocytes. The chain joins TRDV1 to TRDJ1, with 9 nucleotides matching TRDD3. The receptor was derived from a girl in the first two years of life who had congenital heart surgery. CDR3 DNA sequence: TGTGCTCTTGGGGAAGGAAACTGGGGGACTACCTACACCGATAAACTCATCTTT. Its translation is CALGEGNWGTTYTDKLIF.